The clone carrying this T cell receptor (beta chain) was seen only once. Antigen unknown. Sequenced material consisted of expressed TCRB transcripts (all of the isolated RNA was reverse transcribed). TCRdb's copy holds only in-frame clones and misses some; the assay was immunoSEQ multiplex PCR. The table has about 260,000 clones, around 65% seen once. Germline CDR1 is SQVTM and CDR2 is ANQGSEA. The CDR3 extends over 13 amino acids. V dropped 0 bases and J dropped 8 bases, with 14 bases sitting between them. This specimen comes from a study of beta chain features in type 1 diabetes. About the research overall: Similarity in age, gender and cell yields was seen between patients and healthy donors.

Study-level points and caveats: TCRB rearrangement may or may not be influenced by HLA type; here this remained unresolved. Type 1 diabetes patients showed fewer insertions and more deletions at VDJ junctions. Since sequencing was performed on cDNA, cells with high TCR expression could be over-represented.

Material: naive CD4+ T cells from blood. The rearrangement joins TRBV29-1 to TRBJ2-7, with D maybe TRBD1 (5 bases). This clonotype was obtained from a young man in good health. CDR3: CSVEDPGRAQQYF. The CDR3, as DNA: TGCAGCGTTGAAGATCCAGGCAGGGCCCAGCAGTACTTC.